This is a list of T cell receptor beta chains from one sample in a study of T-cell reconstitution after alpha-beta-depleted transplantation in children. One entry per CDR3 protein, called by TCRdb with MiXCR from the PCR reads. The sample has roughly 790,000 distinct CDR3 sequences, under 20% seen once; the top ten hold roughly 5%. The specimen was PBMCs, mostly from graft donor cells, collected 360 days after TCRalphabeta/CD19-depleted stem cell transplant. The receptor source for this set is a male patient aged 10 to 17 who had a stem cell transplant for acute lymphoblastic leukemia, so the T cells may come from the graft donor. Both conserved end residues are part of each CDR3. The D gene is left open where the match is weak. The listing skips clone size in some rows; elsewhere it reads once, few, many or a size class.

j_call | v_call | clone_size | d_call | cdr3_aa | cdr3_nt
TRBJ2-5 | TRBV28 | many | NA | CASSLFGQQETQYF | TGTGCCAGCAGTTTATTCGGACAGCAAGAGACCCAGTACTTC
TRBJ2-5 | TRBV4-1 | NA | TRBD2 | CASSQDHGTSQETQYF | TGCGCCAGCAGCCAAGATCATGGGACTAGCCAAGAGACCCAGTACTTC
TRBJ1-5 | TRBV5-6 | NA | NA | CASSLSGVNQPQHF | TGTGCCAGCAGTTTGTCAGGGGTCAATCAGCCCCAGCATTTT
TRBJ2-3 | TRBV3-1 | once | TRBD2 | CASSQDREEPSTDTQYF | TGTGCCAGCAGCCAAGATCGGGAGGAGCCTAGCACAGATACGCAGTATTTT
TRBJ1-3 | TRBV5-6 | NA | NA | CASSLRGIGNTIYF | TGTGCCAGCAGCTTGCGGGGGATCGGAAACACCATATATTTT
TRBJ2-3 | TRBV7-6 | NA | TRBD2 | CASSPYETTSGRDTQYF | TGTGCCAGCAGCCCATATGAGACGACTAGCGGGAGGGATACGCAGTATTTT
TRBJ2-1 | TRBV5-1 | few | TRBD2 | CASSPGLAGVGLGNEQFF | TGCGCCAGCAGCCCGGGACTAGCGGGAGTCGGCTTGGGCAATGAGCAGTTCTTC
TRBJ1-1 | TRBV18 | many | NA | CASSENSNTEAFF | TGTGCCAGCTCGGAGAATTCGAACACTGAAGCTTTCTTT
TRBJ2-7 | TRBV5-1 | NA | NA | CASSLEGATYEQYF | TGCGCCAGCAGCTTGGAGGGAGCAACCTACGAGCAGTACTTC
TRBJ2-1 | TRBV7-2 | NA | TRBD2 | CASSFQGGREQFF | TGTGCCAGCAGCTTTCAGGGCGGGAGGGAGCAGTTCTTC
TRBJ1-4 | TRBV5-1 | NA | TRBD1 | CASSLVDRDRSPTNEKLFF | TGCGCCAGCAGCTTGGTGGACAGGGATAGAAGTCCAACTAATGAAAAACTGTTTTTT
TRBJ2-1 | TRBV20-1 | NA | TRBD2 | CSARDPFRTSGGYEQFF | TGCAGTGCTAGAGACCCATTCCGGACTAGCGGGGGGTATGAGCAGTTCTTC
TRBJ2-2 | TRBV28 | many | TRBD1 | CASSFPGQGSGELFF | TGTGCCAGCAGTTTCCCGGGACAGGGCTCCGGGGAGCTGTTTTTT
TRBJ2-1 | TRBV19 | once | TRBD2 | CASSIRGTGTSGRNEQFF | TGTGCCAGTAGTATAAGAGGGACCGGGACTAGCGGGAGGAATGAGCAGTTCTTC